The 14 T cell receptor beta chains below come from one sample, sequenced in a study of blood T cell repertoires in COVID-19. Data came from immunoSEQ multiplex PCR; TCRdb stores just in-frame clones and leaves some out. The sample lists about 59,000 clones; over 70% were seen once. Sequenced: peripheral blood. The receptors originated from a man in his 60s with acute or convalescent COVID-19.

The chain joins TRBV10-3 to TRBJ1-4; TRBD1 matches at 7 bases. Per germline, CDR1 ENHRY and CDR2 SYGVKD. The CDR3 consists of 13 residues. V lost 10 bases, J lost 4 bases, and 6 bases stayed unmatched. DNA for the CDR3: TGTGCCACCCAAGACAGGGATAATGAAAAACTGTTTTTT. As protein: CATQDRDNEKLFF.

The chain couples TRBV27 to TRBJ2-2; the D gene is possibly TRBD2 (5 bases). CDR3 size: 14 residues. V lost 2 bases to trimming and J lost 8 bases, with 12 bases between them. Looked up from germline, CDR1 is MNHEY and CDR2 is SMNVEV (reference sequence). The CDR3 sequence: CASSLGRPGGELFF. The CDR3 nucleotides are TGTGCCAGCAGTTTAGGGCGGCCGGGAGGGGAGCTGTTTTTT.

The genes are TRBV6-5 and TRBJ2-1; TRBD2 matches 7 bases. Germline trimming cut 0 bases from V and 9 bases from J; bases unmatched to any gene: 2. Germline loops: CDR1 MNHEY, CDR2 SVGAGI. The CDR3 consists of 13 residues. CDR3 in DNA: TGTGCCAGCAGTTACTCGGGGACTACTGAGCAGTTCTTC. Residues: CASSYSGTTEQFF.

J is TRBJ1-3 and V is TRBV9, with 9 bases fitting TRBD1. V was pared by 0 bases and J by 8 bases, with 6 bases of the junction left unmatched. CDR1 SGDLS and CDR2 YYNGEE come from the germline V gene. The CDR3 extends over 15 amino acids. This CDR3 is CASSVAGQGLDTIYF. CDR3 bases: TGTGCCAGCAGCGTAGCTGGACAGGGGTTGGACACCATATATTTT.

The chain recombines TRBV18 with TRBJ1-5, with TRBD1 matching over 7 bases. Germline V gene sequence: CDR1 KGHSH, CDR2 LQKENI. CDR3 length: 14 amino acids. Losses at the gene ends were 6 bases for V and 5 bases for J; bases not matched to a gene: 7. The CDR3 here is CASSGQGGDQPQHF. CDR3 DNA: TGTGCCAGCTCGGGGCAGGGGGGTGATCAGCCCCAGCATTTT.

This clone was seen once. This chain's CDR3 is CASVGGTYNEQFF. Here the CDR3 DNA reads TGTGCTAGTGTCGGGGGAACCTACAATGAGCAGTTCTTC. This sequence joins TRBV12-5 and TRBJ2-1, with D perhaps matching TRBD2 (6 bases). V dropped 7 bases and J dropped 2 bases, with 9 bases sitting between them. The CDR3 runs 13 residues. Germline CDR1 reads LGHNT; CDR2 reads FRNRAP.

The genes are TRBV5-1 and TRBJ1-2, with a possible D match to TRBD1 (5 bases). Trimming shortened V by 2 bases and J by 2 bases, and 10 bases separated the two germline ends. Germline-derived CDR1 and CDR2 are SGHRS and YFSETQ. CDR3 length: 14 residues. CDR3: CASSFGGENYGYTF. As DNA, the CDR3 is TGCGCCAGCAGCTTCGGGGGAGAGAACTATGGCTACACCTTC. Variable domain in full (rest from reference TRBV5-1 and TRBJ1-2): KAGVTQTPRYLIKTRGQQVTLSCSPISGHRSVSWYQQTPGQGLQFLFEYFSETQRNKGNFPGRFSGRQFSNSRSEMNVSTLELGDSALYLCASSFGGENYGYTFGSGTRLTVV.

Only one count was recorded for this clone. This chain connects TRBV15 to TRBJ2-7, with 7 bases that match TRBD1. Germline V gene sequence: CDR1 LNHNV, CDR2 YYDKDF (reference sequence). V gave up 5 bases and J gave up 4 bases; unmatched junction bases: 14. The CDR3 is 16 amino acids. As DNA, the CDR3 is TGTGCCACCAGCGGTACAGGGGTAAGGGGGTGGTACGAGCAGTACTTC. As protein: CATSGTGVRGWYEQYF. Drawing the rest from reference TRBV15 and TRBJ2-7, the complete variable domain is DAMVIQNPRYQVTQFGKPVTLSCSQTLNHNVMYWYQQKSSQAPKLLFHYYDKDFNNEADTPDNFQSRRPNTSFCFLDIRSPGLGDTAMYLCATSGTGVRGWYEQYFGPGTRLTVT.

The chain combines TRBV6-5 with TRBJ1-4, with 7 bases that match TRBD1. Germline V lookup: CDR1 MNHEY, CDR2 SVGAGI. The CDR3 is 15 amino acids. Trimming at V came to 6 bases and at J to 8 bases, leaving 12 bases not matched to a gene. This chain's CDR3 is CASSLTGATLEKLFF. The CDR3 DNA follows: TGTGCCAGCAGCCTCACAGGGGCGACCCTCGAAAAACTGTTTTTT.

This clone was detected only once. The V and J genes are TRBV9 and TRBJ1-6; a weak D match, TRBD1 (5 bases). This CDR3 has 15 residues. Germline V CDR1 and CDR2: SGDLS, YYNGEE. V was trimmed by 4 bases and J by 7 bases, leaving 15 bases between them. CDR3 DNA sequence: TGTGCCAGCAGCCGGGGGGGGAATATGAATTCACCCCTCCACTTT. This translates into CASSRGGNMNSPLHF. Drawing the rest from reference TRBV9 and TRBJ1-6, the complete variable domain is DSGVTQTPKHLITATGQRVTLRCSPRSGDLSVYWYQQSLDQGLQFLIQYYNGEERAKGNILERFSAQQFPDLHSELNLSSLELGDSALYFCASSRGGNMNSPLHFGNGTRLTVT.

CDR3 region: CASSSPEQGTTEAFF. Written as DNA, the CDR3 is TGTGCCAGCAGCTCACCCGAACAGGGGACCACTGAAGCTTTCTTT. This rearrangement joins TRBV11-2 to TRBJ1-1, with 7 bases aligning to TRBD1. Germline CDR1 is SGHAT and CDR2 is FQNNGV. The CDR3 spans 15 residues. V lost 4 bases to trimming and J lost 4 bases; unmatched junction nucleotides: 9.

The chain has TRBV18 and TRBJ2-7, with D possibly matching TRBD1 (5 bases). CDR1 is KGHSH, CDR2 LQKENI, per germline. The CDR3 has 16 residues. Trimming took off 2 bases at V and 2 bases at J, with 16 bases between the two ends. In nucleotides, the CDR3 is TGTGCCAGCTCACCATCATCGGACATCCGAACCTACGAGCAGTACTTC. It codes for CASSPSSDIRTYEQYF.

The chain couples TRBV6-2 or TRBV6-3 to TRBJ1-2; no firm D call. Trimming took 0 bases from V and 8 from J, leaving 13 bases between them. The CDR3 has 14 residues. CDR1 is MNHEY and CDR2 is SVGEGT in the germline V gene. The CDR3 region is CASSYSTSGKGYTF. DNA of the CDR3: TGTGCCAGCAGTTACTCGACGTCGGGTAAAGGCTACACCTTC.

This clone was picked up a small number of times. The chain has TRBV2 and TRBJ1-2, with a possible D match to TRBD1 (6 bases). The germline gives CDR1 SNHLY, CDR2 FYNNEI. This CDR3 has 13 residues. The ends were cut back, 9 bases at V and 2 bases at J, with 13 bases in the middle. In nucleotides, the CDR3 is TGTGCCAGTCACAGGGAACAAAACTATGGCTACACCTTC. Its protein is CASHREQNYGYTF. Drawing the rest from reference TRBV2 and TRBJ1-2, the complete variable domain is EPEVTQTPSHQVTQMGQEVILRCVPISNHLYFYWYRQILGQKVEFLVSFYNNEISEKSEIFDDQFSVERPDGSNFTLKIRSTKLEDSAMYFCASHREQNYGYTFGSGTRLTVV.